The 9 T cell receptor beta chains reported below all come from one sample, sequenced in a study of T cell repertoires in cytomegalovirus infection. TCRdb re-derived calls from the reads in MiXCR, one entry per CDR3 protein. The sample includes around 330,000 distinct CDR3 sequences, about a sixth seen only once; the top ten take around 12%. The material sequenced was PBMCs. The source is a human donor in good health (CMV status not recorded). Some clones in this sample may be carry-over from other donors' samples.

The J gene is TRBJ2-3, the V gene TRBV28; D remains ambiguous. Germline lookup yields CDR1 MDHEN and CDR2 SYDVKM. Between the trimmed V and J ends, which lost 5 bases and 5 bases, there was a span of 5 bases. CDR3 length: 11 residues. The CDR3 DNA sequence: TGTGCCAGCAGTGACTTAGATACGCAGTATTTT. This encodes CASSDLDTQYF.

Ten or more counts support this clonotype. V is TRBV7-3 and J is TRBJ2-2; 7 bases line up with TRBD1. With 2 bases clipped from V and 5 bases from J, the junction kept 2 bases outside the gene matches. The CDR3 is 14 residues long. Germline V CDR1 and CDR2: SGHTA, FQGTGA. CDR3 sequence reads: CASSLGQATGELFF. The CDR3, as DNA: TGTGCCAGCAGCTTAGGACAGGCGACCGGGGAGCTGTTTTTT.

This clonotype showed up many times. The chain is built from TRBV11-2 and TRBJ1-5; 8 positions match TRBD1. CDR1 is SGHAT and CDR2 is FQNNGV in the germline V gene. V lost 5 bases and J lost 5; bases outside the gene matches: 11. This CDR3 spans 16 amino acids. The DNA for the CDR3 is TGTGCCAGCAGCCTAGGGACAGGCTGGTCATATCAGCCCCAGCATTTT. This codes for CASSLGTGWSYQPQHF.

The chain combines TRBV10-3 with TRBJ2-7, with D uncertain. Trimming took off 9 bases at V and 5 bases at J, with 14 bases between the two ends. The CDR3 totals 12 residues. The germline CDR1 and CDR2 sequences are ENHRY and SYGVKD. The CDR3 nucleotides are TGTGCCATAAAACGGACGCCGCACGAGCAGTACTTC. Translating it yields CAIKRTPHEQYF.

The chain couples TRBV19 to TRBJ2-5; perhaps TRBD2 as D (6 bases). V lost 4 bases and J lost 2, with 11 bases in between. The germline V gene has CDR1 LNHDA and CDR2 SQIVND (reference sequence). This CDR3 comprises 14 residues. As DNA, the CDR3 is TGTGCCAGTAGTAACCGGGGGTTACAAGAGACCCAGTACTTC. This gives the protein CASSNRGLQETQYF.

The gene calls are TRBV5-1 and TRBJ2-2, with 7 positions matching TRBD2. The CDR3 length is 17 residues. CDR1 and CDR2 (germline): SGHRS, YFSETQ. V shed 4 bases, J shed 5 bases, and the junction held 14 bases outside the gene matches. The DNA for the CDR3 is TGCGCCAGCAGCGACCAGGGAGGCGGGGGATATACCGGGGAGCTGTTTTTT. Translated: CASSDQGGGGYTGELFF.

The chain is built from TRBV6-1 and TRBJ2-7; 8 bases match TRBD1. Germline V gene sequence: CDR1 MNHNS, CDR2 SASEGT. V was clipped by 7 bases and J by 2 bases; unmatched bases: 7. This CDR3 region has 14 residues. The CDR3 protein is CASIKGDRTYEQYF. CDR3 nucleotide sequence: TGTGCCAGCATTAAGGGGGACAGGACCTACGAGCAGTACTTC.

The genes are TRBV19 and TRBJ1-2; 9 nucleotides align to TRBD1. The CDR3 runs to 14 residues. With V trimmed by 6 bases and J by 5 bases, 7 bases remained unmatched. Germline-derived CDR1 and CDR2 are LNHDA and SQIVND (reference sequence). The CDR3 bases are TGTGCCAGTAGCCCACAGGGGGCAGAGTATGGCTACACCTTC. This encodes CASSPQGAEYGYTF.

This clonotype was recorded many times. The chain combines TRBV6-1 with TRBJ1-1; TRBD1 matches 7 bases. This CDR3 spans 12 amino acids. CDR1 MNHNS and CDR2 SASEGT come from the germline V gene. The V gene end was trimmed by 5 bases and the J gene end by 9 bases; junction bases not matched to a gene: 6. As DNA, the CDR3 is TGTGCCAGCAGTTTGCCGGGACAGAAAGCTTTCTTT. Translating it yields CASSLPGQKAFF.